This T cell receptor beta chain was captured in a study of multiple sclerosis patients with progressive multifocal leukoencephalopathy (dated by TCRdb to between 2018 and 2021). For the wider study: The study examined peripheral T and B cells of MS patients who developed PML (4 under natalizumab, 1 after alemtuzumab) and treated patients who did not. Longitudinal follow-up was performed in two natalizumab-treated patients who later developed PML, from before therapy through 6 and 12 months to PML onset. The study aimed to detect JC virus-specific or public T-cell expansions arising at the time of PML onset.

The immunoSEQ two-step multiplex PCR at survey-level depth was used to amplify TRB CDR3 regions from genomic DNA. Each PCR was spiked with synthetic inline TR CDR3 controls spanning all V-J pairings to estimate template counts and remove amplification bias. Reads went through processing to reduce amplification and sequencing bias, and quantification was done against synthetic TR CDR3 analogs. Regarding the original processing steps: Raw data were processed in ImmunoSEQ Analyzer, with out-of-frame sequences and CDR3s containing stop codons removed, and genes were named according to IMGT nomenclature. Normalized Shannon entropy, defined as 1 minus Pielou's evenness, served as the summary measure of repertoire diversity. TRB sequences were considered identical only when V gene, J gene and CDR3 were shared. Public PML clonotypes were CDR3s found in two or more PML-onset samples but not found earlier, in controls, or in public databases. Position-by-position CDR3 amino acid composition was analyzed in Skylign with the observed count method. TCRdb re-hosts the immuneACCESS table, in-frame sequences only. Its copies lack some clones; in the studies checked, an unresolved V gene accounts for under half of them, and the cause for the rest is not known. V and J calls and clone size follow that table, whereas D and trimming were derived from the DNA. Here the sample has some 30,000 clones; roughly 85% occur a single time. The top ten clonotypes cover 12% of the sample.

The time point label for this specimen denotes: time of PML onset. Interpreted using the paper, the treatment or condition label stands for: on natalizumab therapy at sampling. Diagnosis of PML was based on clinical and MRI findings and confirmed by finding JC virus DNA in cerebrospinal fluid. In the natalizumab-treated patients, PML developed after between about 15 and 56 months of natalizumab therapy. Every listed patient had received interferon beta before, and every PML patient was female. At the time of PML onset, T3 blood samples were collected. Isolation of peripheral blood mononuclear cells was performed by Ficoll-Hypaque density gradient centrifugation. Details on this clone: Its target antigen remains unknown. The record has no base qualities; no much larger clone is one base away.

Beyond this particular receptor, the publication reports: Analysis was limited to peripheral blood, even though cerebrospinal fluid or brain lymphocytes might be more informative for natalizumab-associated PML. Because the cohort was small and descriptive, it remained unclear whether the findings reflect JC virus infection or general immunocompromise. TRB clones above 0.5% frequency appeared only in PML patients, but expanded clones at PML onset were already present before and during natalizumab therapy. In most PML patients, lower normalized Shannon entropy suggested less diverse TRB repertoires, while the natalizumab-treated controls had values close to 1. No common TRBV or TRBJ gene usage or preferential TRBV-TRBJ pairings were detected when PML developed.

The germline V gene (reference sequence) yields LNHDA for CDR1 and SQIVND for CDR2. From cysteine to phenylalanine, the CDR3 is 15 amino acids long. The read is trimmed to its CDR3 DNA, 45 bases read in frame from base 1. Compared with germline, V lacks 6 bases and J lacks 4 bases; bases without a gene match: 8. The chain couples TRBV19 to TRBJ2-1, with 8 bases matching TRBD2. The TCR was taken from a woman aged 25 to 39 with progressive multifocal leukoencephalopathy. Sequenced material: PBMCs, taken from a patient treated with natalizumab. The bases are TGTGCCAGTAGCCCCAGGAGCGGGGGTTACAATGAGCAGTTCTTC. Translated, this is CASSPRSGGYNEQFF.